This paragraph reports one T cell receptor (beta chain). The data derive from a study of blood T cell repertoires in COVID-19. The overall study: Material from acute and convalescent COVID-19 was sourced from the United States, Italy and Spain. PBMCs, B-cell-depleted T cells, or T cells provided the cDNA or gDNA that made up the material.

Study processing details: Cell counts per sample came from amplifying reference gene primers. The protocol was immunoSEQ multiplex PCR, while the TCRdb copy is restricted to in-frame clones and leaves out a portion. Clone size and V and J calls were adopted from that table, with D and trimming inferred from the DNA. The table has roughly 70,000 clones, roughly 85% seen once; the top ten hold roughly 19%. V lost 5 bases to trimming and J lost 4 bases, with 8 bases between them. The CDR3 is made up of 13 amino acids. Germline V gene lookup returns CDR1 MNHEY and CDR2 SMNVEV (reference sequence). The rearrangement uses TRBV27 and TRBJ1-4; no clear D. The sequenced material came from peripheral blood. This receptor was taken from a woman of 80 years or more with acute or convalescent COVID-19. CDR3 coding DNA: TGTGCCAGCAGTGTCTCTTATAATGAAAAACTGTTTTTT. It codes for CASSVSYNEKLFF.